Reported below is one T cell receptor (beta chain). The PCR ran on 60 Vbeta and 13 Jbeta primers. This table comes from immunoSEQ multiplex PCR, and its TCRdb copy is limited to in-frame clones, with some not included. Here the sample spans more than 150,000 clones, about 80% being singletons. This sample was taken from a study of cytomegalovirus exposure and HLA in healthy donors. Whole-study context: An analysis done earlier identified around 100 million unique TCR beta sequences from 200 million or so T cells. Assignment to the Caucasian-associated ancestry cluster applied to approximately 80% of the 350 to 500 genotyped donors.

Germline V CDR1 and CDR2: MNHNY, SVGAGI (reference sequence). This CDR3 comprises 15 residues. Trimming left V 8 bases short and J 0 bases short, with 16 bases between. Specimen: PBMCs. The chain uses TRBV6-6 and TRBJ1-1; tentatively, D is TRBD1 (6 bases). The receptor's source is a boy between 5 and 17 years old in good health and CMV-seronegative. The CDR3 is CASSGGGSLNTEAFF. In nucleotides, the CDR3 is TGTGCCAGCTCTGGGGGGGGCAGCTTGAACACTGAAGCTTTCTTT.